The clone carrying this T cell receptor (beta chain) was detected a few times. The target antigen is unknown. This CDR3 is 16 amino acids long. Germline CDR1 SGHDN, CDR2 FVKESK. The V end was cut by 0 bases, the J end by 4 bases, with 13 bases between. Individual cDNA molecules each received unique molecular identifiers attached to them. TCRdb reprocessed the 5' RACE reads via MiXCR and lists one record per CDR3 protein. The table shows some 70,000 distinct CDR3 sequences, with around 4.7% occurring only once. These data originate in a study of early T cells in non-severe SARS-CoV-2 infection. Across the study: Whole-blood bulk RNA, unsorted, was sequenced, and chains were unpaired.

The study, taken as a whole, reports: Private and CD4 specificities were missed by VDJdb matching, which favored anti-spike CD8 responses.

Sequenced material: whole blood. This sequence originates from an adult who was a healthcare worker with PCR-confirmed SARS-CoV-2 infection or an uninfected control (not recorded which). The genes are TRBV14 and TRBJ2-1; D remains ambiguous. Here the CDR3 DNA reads TGTGCCAGCAGCCAAGAGCTAGTCCGAGATTACAATGAGCAGTTCTTC. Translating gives CASSQELVRDYNEQFF.